Listed below are T cell receptor beta chains from one sample, sequenced in a study of T cells in Graves' hyperthyroidism and ophthalmopathy. One entry per CDR3 protein, called by TCRdb with MiXCR from the multiplex PCR reads. The sample includes about 350,000 distinct CDR3 sequences, 15% to 20% seen only once; the top ten take about 14%. The sample comprised blood. The receptor source for this set is a middle-aged woman with Graves' ophthalmopathy. Both conserved end residues are part of each CDR3. The D gene is left open where the match is weak. Size tells how often a clone was seen (once, few, many) or the class of an expanded clone, and some rows leave it out.

>NA|TRBJ2-7|many|TRBV6-2/TRBV6-3
CASSSRILFVNYEQYF
TGTGCCAGCAGTTCGCGTATACTCTTCGTTAACTACGAGCAGTACTTC
>NA|TRBJ2-5|many|TRBV10-3
CAISARKTETQYF
TGTGCCATCAGTGCACGGAAAACAGAGACCCAGTACTTC
>TRBD1|TRBJ1-1|NA|TRBV15
CATSRAGQEGRAFF
TGTGCCACCAGCAGAGCGGGACAGGAGGGAAGAGCTTTCTTT
>NA|TRBJ2-5|many|TRBV7-2
CASSLMGQTQYF
TGTGCCAGCAGCTTAATGGGGCAGACCCAGTACTTC
>NA|TRBJ1-1|many|TRBV27
CATLSGGFREAFF
TGTGCCACCCTCTCCGGTGGATTCCGTGAAGCTTTCTTT
>TRBD2|TRBJ2-5|many|TRBV20-1
CSASGRHQETQYF
TGCAGTGCTAGCGGGAGGCACCAAGAGACCCAGTACTTC
>NA|TRBJ1-2|few|TRBV7-2
CASSLGPVVYGYTF
TGTGCCAGCAGCTTAGGTCCAGTAGTATATGGCTACACCTTC
>NA|TRBJ1-2|NA|TRBV6-2/TRBV6-3
CASSYLDRTNYGYTF
TGTGCCAGCAGTTACTTGGACAGAACTAACTATGGCTACACCTTC
>TRBD1|TRBJ1-1|many|TRBV9
CASSVTGGMNTEAFF
TGTGCCAGCAGCGTCACAGGGGGCATGAACACTGAAGCTTTCTTT
>NA|TRBJ2-2|many|TRBV6-5
CASSYSEGTGELFF
TGTGCCAGCAGTTACTCTGAAGGTACCGGGGAGCTGTTTTTT
>NA|TRBJ1-6|many|TRBV6-5
CASSYSGFVSTSPLHF
TGTGCCAGCAGTTACTCCGGATTTGTCTCTACTTCACCCCTCCACTTT
>NA|TRBJ1-1|many|TRBV7-9
CASSRYKNTEAFF
TGTGCCAGCAGCCGTTACAAGAACACTGAAGCTTTCTTT
>NA|TRBJ2-7|many|TRBV15
CATSRPSMRTSSYEQYF
TGTGCCACCAGCAGACCATCAATGCGGACCTCCTCCTACGAGCAGTACTTC
>NA|TRBJ2-7|few|TRBV19
CASSPGSRSSYEQYF
TGTGCCAGTAGTCCAGGCTCACGGAGCTCCTACGAGCAGTACTTC
>NA|TRBJ1-1|many|TRBV4-1
CASSQVGTRDTEAFF
TGCGCCAGCAGCCAAGTAGGGACTCGGGACACTGAAGCTTTCTTT
>NA|TRBJ1-2|many|TRBV6-1
CASSVQGSPSVGYTF
TGTGCCAGCAGTGTTCAGGGGAGCCCCTCAGTAGGCTACACCTTC
>NA|TRBJ2-7|many|TRBV12-3/TRBV12-4
CASSSIAGAKQYF
TGTGCCAGCAGCTCCATCGCGGGTGCCAAGCAGTACTTC
>TRBD1|TRBJ1-2|NA|TRBV28
CASSFLRGWRGLFYYGYTF
TGTGCCAGCAGTTTTTTGAGGGGTTGGAGGGGGCTATTCTACTATGGCTACACCTTC
>NA|TRBJ2-7|many|TRBV6-5
CASSYLDPNLYEQYF
TGTGCCAGCAGTTACTTGGACCCCAACCTTTACGAGCAGTACTTC
>TRBD1|TRBJ2-5|many|TRBV4-1
CASSQDGQGEETQYF
TGCGCCAGCAGCCAAGACGGACAGGGGGAAGAGACCCAGTACTTC
>TRBD1|TRBJ2-2|many|TRBV4-1
CASSQFSDRGANTGELFF
TGCGCCAGCAGCCAATTCTCCGACAGGGGAGCGAACACCGGGGAGCTGTTTTTT
>NA|TRBJ2-7|few|TRBV18
CASSPPLALHEQYF
TGTGCCAGCTCACCACCGCTAGCCCTCCACGAGCAGTACTTC
>NA|TRBJ2-2|NA|TRBV2
CASSETRTGTGELFF
TGTGCCAGCAGTGAAACCCGGACGGGGACCGGGGAGCTGTTTTTT
>NA|TRBJ2-7|many|TRBV12-3/TRBV12-4
CASSFMGREQYF
TGTGCCAGCAGTTTCATGGGAAGGGAGCAGTACTTC
>NA|TRBJ2-7|many|TRBV24-1
CATSDTTVPREQYF
TGTGCCACCAGTGATACGACAGTGCCTAGGGAGCAGTACTTC
>NA|TRBJ2-2|many|TRBV30
CAWRFGEMDTGELFF
TGTGCCTGGAGGTTCGGGGAGATGGACACCGGGGAGCTGTTTTTT
>NA|TRBJ1-1|many|TRBV7-2
CASSFSKYTEAFF
TGTGCCAGCAGCTTCTCTAAATACACTGAAGCTTTCTTT
>NA|TRBJ2-2|few|TRBV9
CASSVRSGRGLAGELFF
TGTGCCAGCAGCGTAAGGTCCGGTCGGGGATTGGCCGGGGAGCTGTTTTTT
>NA|TRBJ2-5|NA|TRBV14
CASSHPAEETQYF
TGTGCCAGCAGCCATCCAGCGGAAGAGACCCAGTACTTC
>TRBD2|TRBJ2-5|NA|TRBV6-1
CASSRAGGAETQYF
TGTGCCAGCAGTCGCGCGGGGGGCGCGGAGACCCAGTACTTC
>NA|TRBJ1-2|many|TRBV29-1
CSAGQGVDGYTF
TGCAGCGCCGGGCAGGGTGTTGATGGCTACACCTTC
>NA|TRBJ1-1|many|TRBV28
CASSGLWNTEAFF
TGTGCCAGCAGTGGACTCTGGAACACTGAAGCTTTCTTT
>NA|TRBJ1-1|many|TRBV12-5
CASGQNMAVNTEAFF
TGTGCTAGTGGCCAGAACATGGCCGTGAACACTGAAGCTTTCTTT
>NA|TRBJ2-5|many|TRBV7-2
CASSFGDGPATQYF
TGTGCCAGCAGCTTTGGCGACGGGCCGGCGACCCAGTACTTC
>NA|TRBJ1-2|NA|TRBV13
CASSLDGQLSRGYTF
TGTGCCAGCAGCTTAGATGGCCAGCTTTCGAGAGGCTACACCTTC
>NA|TRBJ2-7|many|TRBV6-5
CASSRSNYEQYF
TGTGCCAGCAGCAGGAGTAACTACGAGCAGTACTTC
>TRBD1|TRBJ1-3|many|TRBV7-8
CASSFRRTGSGNTIYF
TGTGCCAGCAGCTTTAGGAGGACAGGTTCTGGAAACACCATATATTTT
>NA|TRBJ1-4|many|TRBV6-5
CASSYLGRGNEKLFF
TGTGCCAGCAGTTACCTTGGCAGGGGCAATGAAAAACTGTTTTTT
>NA|TRBJ2-6|many|TRBV12-5
CASGAKGSGANVLTF
TGTGCTAGTGGTGCGAAGGGGTCTGGGGCCAACGTCCTGACTTTC
>NA|TRBJ2-5|many|TRBV20-1
CSVSYETQYF
TGCAGTGTCTCGTATGAGACCCAGTACTTC
>NA|TRBJ2-2|NA|TRBV29-1
CSVGVSGELFF
TGCAGCGTTGGGGTCTCCGGGGAGCTGTTTTTT
>TRBD1|TRBJ1-5|many|TRBV30
CALTATGGRNQPQHF
TGTGCCCTAACCGCGACAGGGGGACGGAATCAGCCCCAGCATTTT
>TRBD2|TRBJ2-2|many|TRBV12-5
CASGFSTSGIFTGELFF
TGTGCTAGTGGTTTTTCTACTAGCGGGATCTTCACCGGGGAGCTGTTTTTT
>NA|TRBJ2-5|many|TRBV12-3/TRBV12-4
CASSTTGAKETQYF
TGTGCCAGCAGCACGACCGGGGCTAAAGAGACCCAGTACTTC
>NA|TRBJ2-7|NA|TRBV11-3
CASSLAVVGDYEQYF
TGTGCCAGCAGCTTAGCAGTAGTAGGGGACTACGAGCAGTACTTC
>NA|TRBJ2-5|NA|TRBV7-2
CASSWETGWETQYF
TGTGCCAGCAGTTGGGAAACAGGGTGGGAGACCCAGTACTTC